Below, 26 T cell receptor beta chains from the same sample are listed, as sequenced in a study of cytomegalovirus exposure and HLA in healthy donors (dated by TCRdb to 2017 to 2019). Libraries came from the immunoSEQ multiplex PCR assay. A mixture of 60 forward primers for TCR Vbeta segments and 13 reverse primers for TCR Jbeta segments was used in the multiplex PCR. As stored in TCRdb, this immuneACCESS dataset retains in-frame rearrangements with V and J assigned. A fraction of the clones does not appear; measured against another copy, unresolved V genes explain less than half of the discrepancy, and the remainder lacks a known reason. The sample contains about 130,000 clones, roughly 10% of them found a single time. The ten most abundant clones make up approximately 4.4% of the sample. Sequencing input: PBMCs. Receptors originate from a woman under 30 in good health and CMV-seropositive.

This clone appeared a few times. The chain employs TRBV27 and TRBJ1-5; perhaps TRBD1 as D (6 bases). Germline CDR1 is MNHEY and CDR2 is SMNVEV (reference sequence). V was shortened by 5 bases and J by 4 bases, with 18 bases between the two germline ends. The CDR3 spans 16 residues. The CDR3 loop is CASSAGTLLGNQPQHF. CDR3 nucleotides: TGTGCCAGCAGTGCCGGGACACTACTAGGGAATCAGCCCCAGCATTTT.

There are a few counts of this clone. The chain links TRBV19 to TRBJ1-1; 8 bases line up with TRBD1. CDR3 length: 15 residues. The germline V gene encodes CDR1 LNHDA and CDR2 SQIVND (reference sequence). Trimming removed 4 bases from V and 3 bases from J; junction bases left unmatched: 7. CDR3: CASSRDRFGDTEAFF. In DNA, the CDR3 is TGTGCCAGTAGTAGGGACAGGTTCGGGGACACTGAAGCTTTCTTT.

This sequence joins TRBV14 and TRBJ2-5; weak D call: TRBD2 (5 bases). From germline, CDR1 is SGHDN and CDR2 FVKESK. V was cut by 0 bases and J by 5 bases, with 13 bases left in between. This CDR3 has 15 amino acids. The CDR3 sequence: CASSQDYRPGETQYF. The CDR3 nucleotides are TGTGCCAGCAGCCAAGACTATCGGCCGGGGGAGACCCAGTACTTC.

There are many counts of this clone. The rearrangement links TRBV6-1 to TRBJ1-5; 7 positions agree with TRBD1. Germline trimming cut 5 bases from V and 4 bases from J; bases unmatched to any gene: 5. This CDR3 comprises 14 residues. Germline V gives CDR1 MNHNS, CDR2 SASEGT. This CDR3 is CASSIGQENQPQHF. CDR3 nucleotide sequence: TGTGCCAGCAGTATCGGACAGGAGAATCAGCCCCAGCATTTT.

The chain is built from TRBV19 and TRBJ2-4; 8 nucleotides agree with TRBD2. The CDR3 extends over 14 amino acids. V dropped 9 bases and J dropped 5; count of bases not matched to a gene: 9. Germline CDR1 is LNHDA and CDR2 is SQIVND (reference sequence). CDR3 sequence reads: CASTHAGGQNIQYF. The CDR3 coding sequence is TGTGCCAGCACACACGCGGGGGGTCAAAACATTCAGTACTTC.

This clone was counted between two and nine times. This chain uses TRBV14 with TRBJ1-5, with D unclear. With 8 bases removed from V and 6 bases from J, the gap between germline ends came to 11 bases. CDR3 length: 12 amino acids. From germline, CDR1 is SGHDN and CDR2 FVKESK. The CDR3 sequence: CASRSRSQPQHF. In DNA, the CDR3 is TGTGCCAGCCGATCACGGTCTCAGCCCCAGCATTTT.

The rearrangement joins TRBV11-3 to TRBJ2-2; 8 nucleotides match TRBD2. CDR1 is SGHNT, CDR2 YENEEA, per germline. The CDR3 loop spans 15 amino acids. With V trimmed by 2 bases and J by 6 bases, 5 bases remained unmatched. The CDR3 bases are TGTGCCAGCAGCTTATCCTCTAGCGGGCCCGGGGAGCTGTTTTTT. It is translated as CASSLSSSGPGELFF.

This clone was counted between two and nine times. The chain combines TRBV6-6 with TRBJ1-2; 11 bases align to TRBD1. Unmatched junction bases numbered 4, after V lost 11 bases and J lost 8 bases. Germline V gene sequence: CDR1 MNHNY, CDR2 SVGAGI (reference sequence). This CDR3 is 11 amino acids long. CDR3 DNA: TGTGCCGGACAGGGGGCGCGGGGCTACACCTTC. Amino acids: CAGQGARGYTF.

The table lists this clone with a few counts. The V and J genes are TRBV27 and TRBJ1-5, with 11 bases aligning to TRBD1. CDR1 is MNHEY and CDR2 is SMNVEV in the germline V gene (reference sequence). Unmatched junction bases numbered 10, after V lost 6 bases and J lost 6 bases. The CDR3 extends over 16 amino acids. The CDR3 spells CASSSGTGGGSQPQHF. The DNA for the CDR3 is TGTGCCAGCAGCTCCGGGACAGGGGGTGGTAGTCAGCCCCAGCATTTT.

This clone was counted only a few times. The chain links TRBV18 to TRBJ1-2; 7 bases line up with TRBD1. The trim removed 5 bases at V and 6 bases at J, leaving 9 bases unmatched. Germline V gene sequence: CDR1 KGHSH, CDR2 LQKENI. This CDR3 has 14 residues. CDR3 DNA: TGTGCCAGCTCAACCAACAGGGGTACGAATGGCTACACCTTC. It is translated as CASSTNRGTNGYTF. Drawing the rest from reference TRBV18 and TRBJ1-2, the complete variable domain is NAGVMQNPRHLVRRRGQEARLRCSPMKGHSHVYWYRQLPEEGLKFMVYLQKENIIDESGMPKERFSAEFPKEGPSILRIQQVVRGDSAAYFCASSTNRGTNGYTFGSGTRLTVV.

This clone has more than one count but fewer than ten. The chain recombines TRBV6-5 with TRBJ1-1; 7 nucleotides align to TRBD1. The CDR3 loop spans 13 amino acids. The germline CDR1 and CDR2 sequences are MNHEY and SVGAGI. V shed 5 bases, J shed 6 bases, and the junction held 6 bases outside the gene matches. As DNA, the CDR3 is TGTGCCAGCAGTCCGACAGGGTACCCTGAAGCTTTCTTT. Encoded protein: CASSPTGYPEAFF.

The V and J genes are TRBV11-2 and TRBJ2-7; a possible D gene is TRBD1 (6 bases). V dropped 5 bases and J dropped 0 bases, with 11 bases sitting between them. The germline V gene encodes CDR1 SGHAT and CDR2 FQNNGV. The CDR3 runs 14 residues. CDR3 coding DNA: TGTGCCAGCAGCAGGGACATCACCTCCTACGAGCAGTACTTC. Its translation is CASSRDITSYEQYF.

As to this clone: A read error is likely, as this CDR3 ends without the conserved phenylalanine or tryptophan. V is TRBV5-6 and J is TRBJ1-5; TRBD1 matches 9 bases. Germline loops: CDR1 SGHDT, CDR2 YYEEEE. The V gene end was trimmed by 5 bases and the J gene end by 0 bases; junction bases not matched to a gene: 3. This CDR3 spans 15 amino acids. The CDR3 coding sequence is TGTGCCAGCAGGCGGACAGGGGATAGCAATCAGCCCCAGCATTTG. This sequence encodes CASRRTGDSNQPQHL.

The sample holds a few counts of this clone. The rearrangement joins TRBV19 to TRBJ1-2; no firm D call. The CDR3 has 14 residues. V shed 1 base and J shed 8 bases, with 14 bases lying between them. The germline CDR1 and CDR2 sequences are LNHDA and SQIVND (reference sequence). The CDR3 region is CASSIGWQAGGYTF. The CDR3 DNA reads as TGTGCCAGTAGTATAGGTTGGCAAGCGGGAGGCTACACCTTC.

This clone was seen more than once but under ten times. V is TRBV7-9 and J is TRBJ2-7; 10 bases map to TRBD2. Germline trimming cut 7 bases from V and 7 bases from J; bases unmatched to any gene: 7. The germline V gene encodes CDR1 SEHNR and CDR2 FQNEAQ (reference sequence). The CDR3 totals 13 residues. CDR3 residues: CASNLAGEPEQYF. In DNA form, the CDR3 reads TGTGCCAGCAATCTAGCGGGAGAACCTGAGCAGTACTTC.

Remarks on this clone: At one end, the junction sequence differs from germline, possibly due to a read error. The chain uses TRBV6-5 and TRBJ2-3; tentative D call: TRBD2 (5 bases). This CDR3 has 12 residues. Looked up from germline, CDR1 is MNHEY and CDR2 is SVGAGI. CDR3 in DNA: TGTGCCAGCGGTTATGAGGGCGGTACGCAGTATTTT. Translation gives CASGYEGGTQYF.

This clone has just a few counts. The chain couples TRBV19 to TRBJ1-1; 8 bases line up with TRBD1. V shed 5 bases, J shed 7 bases, and the junction held 3 bases outside the gene matches. The CDR3 consists of 12 residues. Germline V gene lookup returns CDR1 LNHDA and CDR2 SQIVND (reference sequence). For the CDR3, the DNA is TGTGCCAGTAGTGTCACAGGGGGTGAAGCTTTCTTT. Translated: CASSVTGGEAFF.

The rearrangement uses TRBV27 and TRBJ2-7; 8 bases line up with TRBD1. Germline trimming cut 2 bases from V and 4 bases from J; bases unmatched to any gene: 22. This CDR3 has 20 residues. Germline-derived CDR1 and CDR2 are MNHEY and SMNVEV (reference sequence). The CDR3 bases are TGTGCCAGCAGTTTACCGGCGGCAGGGGGCGCCCCCCCTGCGTTATACGAGCAGTACTTC. This translates into CASSLPAAGGAPPALYEQYF.

This clone occurred a few times. The chain employs TRBV7-3 and TRBJ2-3; 7 bases agree with TRBD2. The CDR3 consists of 14 residues. The germline gives CDR1 SGHTA, CDR2 FQGTGA. V was pared by 5 bases and J by 1 base, with 3 bases of the junction left unmatched. The CDR3 DNA reads as TGTGCCAGCAGCCTCACTAGCGGCACAGATACGCAGTATTTT. Its translation: CASSLTSGTDTQYF.

The rearrangement links TRBV9 to TRBJ2-2; TRBD1 agrees at 7 bases. The CDR3 has 15 residues. Germline V gene lookup returns CDR1 SGDLS and CDR2 YYNGEE. Trimming removed 3 bases from V and 4 bases from J; junction bases left unmatched: 6. DNA of the CDR3: TGTGCCAGCAGCGAACGGGACAGACGCACCGGGGAGCTGTTTTTT. Encoded protein: CASSERDRRTGELFF.

The chain uses TRBV13 and TRBJ1-1; a weak D match, TRBD1 (5 bases). The CDR3 runs to 12 residues. CDR1 PRHDT and CDR2 FYEKMQ come from the germline V gene (reference sequence). V was cut by 11 bases and J by 4 bases, with 14 bases left in between. CDR3 region: CACFGGATEAFF. CDR3 nucleotide sequence: TGTGCCTGTTTTGGAGGGGCCACTGAAGCTTTCTTT.

The table lists this clone with a few counts. The gene calls are TRBV7-9 and TRBJ2-1; no firm D call. CDR1 SEHNR and CDR2 FQNEAQ come from the germline V gene (reference sequence). The CDR3 runs to 10 residues. Trimming left V 2 bases short and J 9 bases short, with 2 bases between. The CDR3 bases are TGTGCCAGCAGCTTACGTGAGCAGTTCTTC. Its protein is CASSLREQFF.

The chain couples TRBV18 to TRBJ1-3, with 7 bases aligning to TRBD1. Per germline, CDR1 KGHSH and CDR2 LQKENI. CDR3 length: 15 residues. J was trimmed by 4 bases and V by 6 bases; bases with no gene match: 9. CDR3 sequence reads: CASSPRSQGGNTIYF. In DNA form, the CDR3 reads TGTGCCAGCTCTCCAAGGTCACAGGGGGGAAACACCATATATTTT.

This clone was detected only a few times. The rearrangement links TRBV10-3 to TRBJ1-1, with D possibly TRBD1 on 6 matching bases. Germline V gene data show CDR1 as ENHRY and CDR2 as SYGVKD. Trimming cost V 8 bases and J 0 bases, with 10 bases left between them. The CDR3 is 13 amino acids. CDR3 loop: CAIQGLVNTEAFF. The DNA of the CDR3 is TGTGCCATCCAGGGGCTGGTGAACACTGAAGCTTTCTTT.

The chain carries TRBV2 and TRBJ1-2, with D uncertain. CDR3 size: 15 residues. Germline V CDR1 and CDR2: SNHLY, FYNNEI. V shed 3 bases and J shed 3 bases, with 14 bases lying between them. CDR3 residues: CASSDLSVNHYGYTF. The CDR3, as DNA: TGTGCCAGCAGTGACCTCTCGGTGAATCACTATGGCTACACCTTC.

This clone showed up just a few times. The chain joins TRBV19 to TRBJ1-1; D not resolved. Germline loops: CDR1 LNHDA, CDR2 SQIVND (reference sequence). The CDR3 runs 14 residues. V lost 7 bases, J lost 4 bases, and 16 bases lay in between. The DNA for the CDR3 is TGTGCCAGTAAATTTGGCGGCGGATCCACTGAAGCTTTCTTT. Protein product: CASKFGGGSTEAFF.